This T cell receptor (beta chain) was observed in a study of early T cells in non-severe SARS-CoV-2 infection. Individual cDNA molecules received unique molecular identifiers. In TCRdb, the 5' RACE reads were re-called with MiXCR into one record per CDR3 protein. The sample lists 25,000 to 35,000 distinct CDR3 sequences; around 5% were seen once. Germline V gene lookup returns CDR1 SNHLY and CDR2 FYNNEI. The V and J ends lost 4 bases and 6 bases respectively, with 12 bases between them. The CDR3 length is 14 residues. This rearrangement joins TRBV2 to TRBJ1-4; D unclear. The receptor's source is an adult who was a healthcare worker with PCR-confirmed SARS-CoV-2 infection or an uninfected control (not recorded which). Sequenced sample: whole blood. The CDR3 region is CASSVDRPHEKLFF. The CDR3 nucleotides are TGTGCCAGCAGTGTCGACCGGCCGCATGAAAAACTGTTTTTT.